What follows are 26 T cell receptor beta chains derived from one specimen sequenced in a study of cytomegalovirus exposure and HLA in healthy donors. The PCR made use of 60 Vbeta and 13 Jbeta primers. This table comes from immunoSEQ multiplex PCR, and its TCRdb copy is limited to in-frame clones, with some not included. This sample yields around 130,000 clones, of which around four fifths are seen a single time; around 2.5% belongs to the top ten. The specimen was PBMCs. The receptors stem from a boy between 2 and 10 years old in good health and CMV-seronegative.

This rearrangement joins TRBV5-1 to TRBJ1-3; D ambiguous. Looked up from germline, CDR1 is SGHRS and CDR2 is YFSETQ. This CDR3 is 14 amino acids long. V was clipped by 5 bases and J by 0 bases, with 9 bases between them. The CDR3 region has the DNA TGCGCCAGCAGGATGGAGAACTCTGGAAACACCATATATTTT. Translating gives CASRMENSGNTIYF.

This clone appeared a single time. The chain links TRBV2 to TRBJ1-5, with D tentatively TRBD1 (5 bases). The V gene lost 5 bases and the J gene lost 3 bases, with 8 bases spanning the gap. CDR1 SNHLY and CDR2 FYNNEI come from the germline V gene. The CDR3 spans 13 residues. This chain's CDR3 is CASSPGSNQPQHF. Here the CDR3 DNA reads TGTGCCAGCAGTCCAGGGTCCAATCAGCCCCAGCATTTT.

The V gene is TRBV6-5, the J gene TRBJ2-1; 12 bases agree with TRBD1. The trim removed 6 bases at V and 15 bases at J, leaving 6 bases unmatched. The CDR3 contains 12 residues. The germline V gene encodes CDR1 MNHEY and CDR2 SVGAGI. The CDR3 sequence: CASRGTGGGLFF. The CDR3 nucleotides are TGTGCCAGCAGGGGGACAGGGGGCGGTTTGTTCTTC.

The chain has TRBV29-1 and TRBJ2-1; unclear D gene. This CDR3 contains 14 residues. V lost 2 bases, J lost 2 bases, and 10 bases lay in between. CDR1 and CDR2 from the germline V gene are SQVTM and ANQGSEA. The CDR3 loop is CSVELVAAYNEQFF. The CDR3 bases are TGCAGCGTTGAATTGGTAGCAGCCTACAATGAGCAGTTCTTC.

The V and J genes are TRBV5-4 and TRBJ1-1; TRBD1 agrees at 9 bases. This CDR3 spans 15 amino acids. The trim removed 4 bases at V and 6 bases at J, leaving 10 bases unmatched. Germline CDR1 SGHNT, CDR2 YYREEE (reference sequence). The CDR3 loop is CASSARTGVIPEAFF. The CDR3 DNA reads TGTGCCAGCAGCGCGAGGACAGGGGTGATACCTGAAGCTTTCTTT.

The chain recombines TRBV5-1 with TRBJ2-6; 8 nucleotides line up with TRBD1. The germline V gene has CDR1 SGHRS and CDR2 YFSETQ. The CDR3 length is 17 residues. Trimming removed 5 bases from V and 0 bases from J; junction bases left unmatched: 7. CDR3 residues: CASSPGQALSGANVLTF. CDR3 coding DNA: TGCGCCAGCAGTCCGGGACAGGCCCTCTCTGGGGCCAACGTCCTGACTTTC.

V is TRBV7-9 and J is TRBJ2-5; D not resolved. This CDR3 has 14 residues. Germline loops: CDR1 SEHNR, CDR2 FQNEAQ (reference sequence). Trimming shortened V by 3 bases and J by 5 bases, and 13 bases separated the two germline ends. CDR3 coding DNA: TGTGCCAGCAGCTTTGATAGCAGTTGGGAGACCCAGTACTTC. Residues: CASSFDSSWETQYF.

This chain joins TRBV5-6 and TRBJ2-7; tentative D call: TRBD2 (5 bases). The germline V gene encodes CDR1 SGHDT and CDR2 YYEEEE. Trimming stripped 0 bases from V and 5 bases from J, with 6 bases between. The CDR3 runs to 12 residues. As DNA, the CDR3 is TGTGCCAGCAGCTTGGGGGGAGACGAGCAGTACTTC. Translated, it gives CASSLGGDEQYF.

The rearrangement uses TRBV7-2 and TRBJ1-2, with a weak D call TRBD1 (6 bases). V gave up 1 base and J gave up 6 bases, with 9 bases separating them. Per the germline V gene, CDR1 is SGHTA and CDR2 is FQGNSA. The CDR3 has 13 amino acids. This CDR3 is CASSLDTGNGYTF. Here the CDR3 DNA reads TGTGCCAGCAGCTTAGATACAGGGAATGGCTACACCTTC.

The chain combines TRBV15 with TRBJ1-1, with 7 bases fitting TRBD1. The germline V gene encodes CDR1 LNHNV and CDR2 YYDKDF (reference sequence). J was trimmed by 6 bases and V by 2 bases; bases with no gene match: 15. CDR3 length: 17 residues. The CDR3 protein is CATSRPGQDVSASEAFF. CDR3 coding DNA: TGTGCCACCAGCAGACCAGGACAGGACGTTTCGGCCTCTGAAGCTTTCTTT.

The rearrangement links TRBV9 to TRBJ2-7; 10 positions match TRBD1. V trimming: 4 bases; J trimming: 5 bases; junction bases outside the gene matches: 6. This CDR3 is 14 amino acids long. Germline V gene sequence: CDR1 SGDLS, CDR2 YYNGEE. As DNA, the CDR3 is TGTGCCAGCAGCCCCCGGGACAGGGGTGACGAGCAGTACTTC. Translation gives CASSPRDRGDEQYF. The full variable domain, completed using reference TRBV9 and TRBJ2-7, is DSGVTQTPKHLITATGQRVTLRCSPRSGDLSVYWYQQSLDQGLQFLIQYYNGEERAKGNILERFSAQQFPDLHSELNLSSLELGDSALYFCASSPRDRGDEQYFGPGTRLTVT.

The chain couples TRBV6-1 to TRBJ2-5, with 7 nucleotides matching TRBD2. Germline V gives CDR1 MNHNS, CDR2 SASEGT. V shed 1 base and J 4 bases; nucleotides not matched to a gene: 3. The CDR3 is made up of 14 amino acids. The CDR3 bases are TGTGCCAGCAGTGAAGAGCGGGACGGAGAGACCCAGTACTTC. It translates to CASSEERDGETQYF.

This clone occurred once. V is TRBV11-2 and J is TRBJ1-3, with D perhaps matching TRBD1 (6 bases). The CDR3 sequence is 15 residues long. Trimming stripped 6 bases from V and 2 bases from J, with 14 bases between. Germline values: CDR1 SGHAT, CDR2 FQNNGV. CDR3 nucleotide sequence: TGTGCCAGCAGTTCTCGCGGGGGCACTGGAAACACCATATATTTT. Encoded protein: CASSSRGGTGNTIYF.

Note on this clone: Other DNA sequences from this sample encode an identical CDR3 as well. This rearrangement joins TRBV7-8 to TRBJ1-5; D gene uncertain. Trimming took 0 bases from V and 6 from J, leaving 6 bases between them. Germline V gene lookup returns CDR1 SGHVS and CDR2 FQNEAQ. This CDR3 comprises 13 residues. The CDR3 protein is CASSLAGSQPQHF. Here the CDR3 DNA reads TGTGCCAGCAGCTTAGCTGGGAGTCAGCCCCAGCATTTT.

As to this clone: The junction shows a germline mismatch at one end, possibly a read error. The chain employs TRBV7-7 and TRBJ2-2; possible D gene TRBD2, 6 bases. The CDR3 contains 15 residues. In germline, CDR1 is SSHAT, CDR2 FNYEAQ (reference sequence). CDR3 in DNA: TGTGCTAGCAGCTTACTCGGGAGAGGTGCCGGGGAGCTGTTTTTT. It translates to CASSLLGRGAGELFF.

This clone was observed a single time. This chain joins TRBV6-6 and TRBJ1-2; no firm D call. The germline V and J ends were trimmed by 5 bases and 5 bases, with 6 bases remaining between them. Germline CDR1 reads MNHNY; CDR2 reads SVGAGI (reference sequence). This CDR3 spans 11 amino acids. The CDR3 sequence: CASSPFYGYTF. The CDR3 nucleotides read TGTGCCAGCAGTCCCTTTTATGGCTACACCTTC.

Details on this clone: An end of the junction differs from the germline gene, which may be a read error. This chain links TRBV7-9 with TRBJ1-2; possible D gene TRBD1, 6 bases. CDR3 length: 12 residues. From germline, CDR1 is SEHNR and CDR2 FQNEAQ (reference sequence). As DNA, the CDR3 is TGTTCCAGCAGCTTAGGGACATTTGGCTACACCTTC. Protein product: CSSSLGTFGYTF.

The chain has TRBV4-3 and TRBJ2-1, with D perhaps TRBD1 (6 bases). V was clipped by 3 bases and J by 6 bases, with 15 bases between them. Germline assignment: CDR1 LGHNA and CDR2 YSLEER. The CDR3 is made up of 15 amino acids. CDR3 loop: CASSHPEGEFNEQFF. CDR3 nucleotides: TGCGCCAGCAGCCACCCCGAGGGGGAGTTCAATGAGCAGTTCTTC.

CDR3 nucleotide sequence: TGCGCCAGCAGACCGACCGGGACTAGCCCCAAGAGCTCCTACAATGAGCAGTTCTTC. Residues: CASRPTGTSPKSSYNEQFF. This chain joins TRBV5-1 and TRBJ2-1; 9 bases map to TRBD2. The CDR3 has 19 residues. The V gene's germline CDR1 is SGHRS and CDR2 YFSETQ. Trimming cost V 5 bases and J 0 bases; bases outside gene matches: 15.

J is TRBJ2-7 and V is TRBV11-3; 7 nucleotides match TRBD1. Trimming at V came to 4 bases and at J to 3 bases, leaving 6 bases not matched to a gene. The V gene's germline CDR1 is SGHNT and CDR2 YENEEA. The CDR3 has 14 amino acids. The CDR3 is CASSSRDSIYEQYF. CDR3 sequence (DNA): TGTGCCAGCAGCTCCCGGGACAGCATCTACGAGCAGTACTTC. Variable domain in full (rest from reference TRBV11-3 and TRBJ2-7): EAGVVQSPRYKIIEKKQPVAFWCNPISGHNTLYWYLQNLGQGPELLIRYENEEAVDDSQLPKDRFSAERLKGVDSTLKIQPAELGDSAVYLCASSSRDSIYEQYFGPGTRLTVT.

The rearrangement joins TRBV2 to TRBJ2-7; D remains ambiguous. The CDR3 consists of 15 residues. The germline V and J ends were trimmed by 4 bases and 2 bases, with 15 bases remaining between them. Germline V gives CDR1 SNHLY, CDR2 FYNNEI. CDR3 in amino acids: CASSGRSAETYEQYF. CDR3 DNA: TGTGCCAGCAGTGGGAGATCCGCCGAAACCTACGAGCAGTACTTC. The variable domain in full, completed from reference TRBV2 and TRBJ2-7, reads EPEVTQTPSHQVTQMGQEVILRCVPISNHLYFYWYRQILGQKVEFLVSFYNNEISEKSEIFDDQFSVERPDGSNFTLKIRSTKLEDSAMYFCASSGRSAETYEQYFGPGTRLTVT.

With regard to this clone: Sequence at one end of the junction differs from germline and may be a read error. The V and J genes are TRBV7-9 and TRBJ2-1; D perhaps matches TRBD2 (5 bases). Germline values: CDR1 SEHNR, CDR2 FQNEAQ (reference sequence). This CDR3 contains 15 residues. The CDR3 region has the DNA TGTTCCAGCAGCTTTACGGCCCCCGGGGACAATGAGCAGTTCTTC. Its translation is CSSSFTAPGDNEQFF. The variable domain in full, with the rest retrieved from reference TRBV7-9 and TRBJ2-1, is DTGVSQNPRHKITKRGQNVTFRCDPISEHNRLYWYRQTLGQGPEFLTYFQNEAQLEKSRLLSDRFSAERPKGSFSTLEIQRTEQGDSAMYLCSSSFTAPGDNEQFFGPGTRLTVL.

This rearrangement joins TRBV11-2 to TRBJ1-5, with D possibly TRBD1 on 6 matching bases. From germline, CDR1 is SGHAT and CDR2 FQNNGV. The V end was cut by 5 bases, the J end by 0 bases, with 11 bases between. This CDR3 comprises 15 residues. CDR3 in amino acids: CASSQQGSSNQPQHF. CDR3 coding DNA: TGTGCCAGCAGCCAACAGGGTTCTAGCAATCAGCCCCAGCATTTT. The variable domain in full, completed from reference TRBV11-2 and TRBJ1-5, reads EAGVAQSPRYKIIEKRQSVAFWCNPISGHATLYWYQQILGQGPKLLIQFQNNGVVDDSQLPKDRFSAERLKGVDSTLKIQPAKLEDSAVYLCASSQQGSSNQPQHFGDGTRLSIL.

This chain links TRBV5-1 with TRBJ1-5; TRBD1 agrees at 8 bases. The CDR3 has 17 amino acids. V shed 2 bases, J shed 0 bases, and the junction held 7 bases outside the gene matches. The germline CDR1 and CDR2 sequences are SGHRS and YFSETQ. CDR3 coding DNA: TGCGCCAGCAGCTTCTACCCGGGACAGGCTAGCAATCAGCCCCAGCATTTT. As protein: CASSFYPGQASNQPQHF.

This clone appeared a single time. The CDR3 region is CASGNPAGTANTEAFF. The CDR3 region has the DNA TGTGCCAGCGGCAATCCGGCAGGGACAGCGAACACTGAAGCTTTCTTT. The V gene is TRBV19, the J gene TRBJ1-1; 7 bases fit TRBD1. The junction had 14 bases not matched to a gene; V was cut back by 9 bases and J by 1 base. Germline loops: CDR1 LNHDA, CDR2 SQIVND (reference sequence). CDR3 length equals 16 residues.

The chain is built from TRBV7-3 and TRBJ1-1, with D perhaps TRBD1 (5 bases). The germline CDR1 and CDR2 sequences are SGHTA and FQGTGA. This CDR3 region has 13 residues. V was shortened by 5 bases and J by 6 bases, with 13 bases between the two germline ends. The CDR3 reads CASSPQGIAEAFF. CDR3 coding DNA: TGTGCCAGCAGCCCCCAGGGAATTGCTGAAGCTTTCTTT.